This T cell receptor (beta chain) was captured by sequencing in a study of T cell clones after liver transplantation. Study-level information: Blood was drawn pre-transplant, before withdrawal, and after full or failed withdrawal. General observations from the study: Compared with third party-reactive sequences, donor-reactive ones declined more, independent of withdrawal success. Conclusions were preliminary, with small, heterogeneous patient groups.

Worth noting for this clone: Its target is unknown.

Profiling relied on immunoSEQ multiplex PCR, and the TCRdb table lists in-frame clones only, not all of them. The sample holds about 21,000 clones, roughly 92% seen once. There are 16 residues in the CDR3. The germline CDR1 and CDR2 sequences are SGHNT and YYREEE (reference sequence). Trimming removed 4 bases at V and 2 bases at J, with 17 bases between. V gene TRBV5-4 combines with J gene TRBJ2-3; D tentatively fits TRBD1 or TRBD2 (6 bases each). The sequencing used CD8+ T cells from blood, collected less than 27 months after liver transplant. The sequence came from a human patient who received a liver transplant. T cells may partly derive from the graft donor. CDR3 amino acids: CASSQSWGAITDTQYF. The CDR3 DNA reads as TGTGCCAGCAGCCAATCTTGGGGGGCTATCACAGATACGCAGTATTTT. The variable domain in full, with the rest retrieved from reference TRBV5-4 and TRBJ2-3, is ETGVTQSPTHLIKTRGQQVTLRCSSQSGHNTVSWYQQALGQGPQFIFQYYREEENGRGNFPPRFSGLQFPNYSSELNVNALELDDSALYLCASSQSWGAITDTQYFGPGTRLTVL.